The rows below give T cell receptor beta chains drawn from one sample of a study of spatial heterogeneity in lung cancer. TCRdb redid the calling of the 5' RACE reads with MiXCR, one entry per CDR3 protein. In the table there are about 23,000 distinct CDR3 sequences, approximately 4.8% of which are singletons. The specimen comprised PBMCs, sampled at surgery. These TCRs come from a male donor with early-stage non-small cell lung cancer. CDR3s include the opening cysteine and the closing phenylalanine or tryptophan. A D gene is named only where the DNA matches it firmly. Not every row has a clone size; where given, it reads once, few, many or a size class.

abundance,v_gene,d_gene,j_gene,CDR3aa,CDR3nt
medium-sized,TRBV7-2,.,TRBJ2-5,CASTIAAVPTQYF,TGTGCCAGCACCATCGCCGCGGTACCGACCCAGTACTTC
many,TRBV29-1,TRBD2,TRBJ2-3,CSVDLTSGRADTQYF,TGCAGCGTCGACTTGACTAGCGGGAGGGCAGATACGCAGTATTTT
many,TRBV20-1,TRBD2,TRBJ2-3,CSARDQRGGTDTQYF,TGCAGTGCTAGAGACCAGCGGGGTGGCACAGATACGCAGTATTTT
many,TRBV2,.,TRBJ1-5,CASRKGGARDQPQHF,TGTGCCAGCAGGAAGGGGGGCGCGAGGGATCAGCCCCAGCATTTT
many,TRBV6-1,TRBD2,TRBJ2-7,CASSEQLAGTYEQYF,TGTGCCAGCAGTGAACAACTAGCGGGGACCTACGAGCAGTACTTC
many,TRBV10-2,.,TRBJ1-5,CASSPNSGVLPQHF,TGCGCCAGCAGCCCCAATTCGGGGGTCTTGCCCCAGCATTTT
many,TRBV7-2,.,TRBJ1-2,CASSSVGAYGYTF,TGTGCCAGCAGCTCAGTAGGGGCCTATGGCTACACCTTC
many,TRBV14,.,TRBJ2-1,CASSPVGFRYNEQFF,TGTGCCAGCAGCCCAGTGGGCTTTCGATACAATGAGCAGTTCTTC
.,TRBV7-2,.,TRBJ2-2,CASSLAGARAGELFF,TGTGCCAGCAGCTTAGCTGGGGCGCGTGCCGGGGAGCTGTTTTTT
many,TRBV12-3/TRBV12-4,TRBD2,TRBJ2-5,CASSLGGGAGETQYF,TGTGCCAGCAGTTTGGGCGGGGGGGCCGGAGAGACCCAGTACTTC
many,TRBV5-1,.,TRBJ2-7,CASSPHQGYEQYF,TGCGCCAGCAGCCCCCACCAGGGCTACGAGCAGTACTTC
.,TRBV4-1,.,TRBJ2-3,CASSQRGSGTDTQYF,TGCGCCAGCAGCCAAAGAGGATCAGGCACAGATACGCAGTATTTT
few,TRBV6-5,TRBD1,TRBJ1-5,CASSPGTGTQPQHF,TGTGCCAGCAGTCCTGGGACAGGGACGCAGCCCCAGCATTTT
many,TRBV7-2,.,TRBJ2-7,CASSLGTGYEQYF,TGTGCCAGCAGCTTAGGCACGGGCTACGAGCAGTACTTC
many,TRBV3-1,TRBD1,TRBJ2-1,CASSPYRGSYNEQFF,TGTGCCAGCAGCCCGTACAGGGGATCCTACAATGAGCAGTTCTTC
many,TRBV20-1,.,TRBJ1-1,CSARKRGLMGTEAFF,TGCAGTGCTAGAAAAAGGGGGTTGATGGGGACTGAAGCTTTCTTT
many,TRBV29-1,.,TRBJ1-2,CSVEAQINYGYTF,TGCAGCGTTGAGGCACAGATTAACTATGGCTACACCTTC
many,TRBV18,TRBD1,TRBJ2-1,CASSPTGTGVYNEQFF,TGTGCCAGCTCGCCAACCGGGACAGGAGTATACAATGAGCAGTTCTTC
many,TRBV28,TRBD2,TRBJ2-1,CASASAASGGSSYNEQFF,TGTGCCAGCGCCTCAGCTGCGAGCGGGGGTAGCTCCTACAATGAGCAGTTCTTC
many,TRBV2,.,TRBJ2-7,CASSEREGSGWYF,TGTGCCAGCAGTGAACGCGAGGGCTCAGGGTGGTACTTC
many,TRBV28,.,TRBJ1-1,CASSLWDRNTEAFF,TGTGCCAGCAGTTTATGGGACCGGAACACTGAAGCTTTCTTT
many,TRBV7-2,.,TRBJ2-3,CASSSYGDTQYF,TGTGCCAGCAGCTCATACGGGGATACGCAGTATTTT
many,TRBV7-6,TRBD2,TRBJ2-2,CASSFNPGTSGGSFAGELFF,TGTGCCAGCAGCTTCAACCCCGGGACTAGCGGGGGGTCTTTCGCCGGGGAGCTGTTTTTT
few,TRBV4-1,.,TRBJ2-3,CASSHPGEGDTQYF,TGCGCCAGCAGCCACCCAGGGGAGGGGGATACGCAGTATTTT
many,TRBV7-2,.,TRBJ2-3,CASSPRYQTDTQYF,TGTGCCAGCAGCCCCCGATACCAAACAGATACGCAGTATTTT
many,TRBV6-6,.,TRBJ1-1,CASTKRLTGMTEAFF,TGTGCCAGCACCAAACGCCTAACAGGGATGACTGAAGCTTTCTTT
many,TRBV7-2,.,TRBJ2-2,CASSRGGPTTTGELFF,TGTGCCAGCAGCAGGGGCGGACCAACAACCACCGGGGAGCTGTTTTTT
many,TRBV4-3,.,TRBJ1-4,CASSQGAERQGNEKLFF,TGCGCCAGCAGCCAAGGGGCCGAGAGGCAGGGAAATGAAAAACTGTTTTTT
many,TRBV24-1,TRBD2,TRBJ2-3,CATSDSAGREDTQYF,TGTGCCACCAGTGATTCTGCAGGGAGGGAAGATACGCAGTATTTT
many,TRBV6-5,TRBD2,TRBJ2-5,CASKMGGYQETQYF,TGTGCCAGCAAAATGGGGGGGTACCAAGAGACCCAGTACTTC
many,TRBV18,TRBD1,TRBJ1-2,CASSPGRTGEYTF,TGTGCCAGCTCACCGGGCAGGACAGGGGAGTACACCTTC
many,TRBV20-1,TRBD1,TRBJ1-1,CSARDLKQGSEAFF,TGCAGTGCTAGAGATCTGAAACAGGGGAGCGAAGCTTTCTTT
many,TRBV11-2,TRBD2,TRBJ2-5,CASSSQTSGMRAQYF,TGTGCCAGCAGCTCGCAGACTAGCGGGATGCGGGCCCAGTACTTC
many,TRBV5-1,TRBD2,TRBJ2-3,CASRLGGSWDTQYF,TGCGCCAGCAGATTAGGCGGGAGCTGGGATACGCAGTATTTT
many,TRBV11-2,.,TRBJ1-1,CASSLVSGVSEAFF,TGTGCCAGCAGCTTAGTGTCGGGGGTTAGTGAAGCTTTCTTT
.,TRBV27,.,TRBJ1-2,CASSLSLPTRDRAGYTF,TGTGCCAGCAGTTTATCCCTCCCGACGAGAGATCGGGCGGGCTACACCTTC
few,TRBV29-1,.,TRBJ1-5,CSAREGNQPQHF,TGCAGCGCCCGGGAGGGAAATCAGCCCCAGCATTTT
many,TRBV20-1,TRBD2,TRBJ2-1,CSARFLAGGTRGDEQFF,TGCAGTGCTAGATTCCTAGCGGGAGGCACGAGGGGAGATGAGCAGTTCTTC
.,TRBV7-2,.,TRBJ2-1,CASSSAGYNEQFF,TGTGCCAGCAGCTCCGCAGGGTACAATGAGCAGTTCTTC
many,TRBV5-6,TRBD2,TRBJ2-4,CASSLRQAGQYF,TGTGCCAGCAGCTTACGGCAAGCGGGGCAGTACTTC
many,TRBV6-2/TRBV6-3,.,TRBJ1-1,CASSYPVPGGTEAFF,TGTGCCAGCAGTTACCCGGTCCCGGGGGGCACTGAAGCTTTCTTT
medium-sized,TRBV12-5,.,TRBJ2-2,CASGFGGAGELFF,TGTGCTAGTGGTTTCGGGGGTGCCGGGGAGCTGTTTTTT
many,TRBV14,.,TRBJ1-2,CASSLWRDPGYTF,TGTGCCAGCAGCCTATGGAGGGATCCTGGCTACACCTTC
.,TRBV5-5,.,TRBJ2-5,CASSHYSETQYF,TGTGCCAGCAGCCACTATTCGGAGACCCAGTACTTC
many,TRBV19,.,TRBJ2-1,CASSLLVSVEQFF,TGTGCCAGTAGCCTACTAGTCTCGGTTGAGCAGTTCTTC
many,TRBV3-1,.,TRBJ1-1,CASSQEGTPNTEAFF,TGTGCCAGCAGCCAAGAGGGGACACCGAACACTGAAGCTTTCTTT
medium-sized,TRBV7-8,.,TRBJ2-1,CASIRLQGDEQFF,TGTGCCAGCATTAGGCTACAGGGCGATGAGCAGTTCTTC
many,TRBV7-3,.,TRBJ2-2,CASSPGAANTGELFF,TGTGCCAGCAGCCCAGGGGCGGCCAACACCGGGGAGCTGTTTTTT
many,TRBV4-3,TRBD1,TRBJ1-5,CASSQLGQGGNQPQHF,TGCGCCAGCAGCCAACTAGGACAGGGCGGCAATCAGCCCCAGCATTTT
many,TRBV6-5,.,TRBJ2-7,CASSPQGTQGYEQYF,TGTGCCAGCAGCCCGCAGGGAACTCAGGGCTACGAGCAGTACTTC
many,TRBV28,TRBD1,TRBJ1-1,CASRSGQGVSEAFF,TGTGCCAGCAGGAGCGGACAGGGCGTGTCTGAAGCTTTCTTT
many,TRBV7-6,.,TRBJ2-7,CASSWDPSYEQYF,TGTGCCAGCAGCTGGGACCCCTCCTACGAGCAGTACTTC